A single sample gave rise to the 29 T cell receptor beta chains below, sequenced in a study of blood T cell repertoires in COVID-19. The method was immunoSEQ multiplex PCR; TCRdb's version includes in-frame clones alone and lacks a portion of them. The table records roughly 100,000 clones, 82% of them present only once. The sequenced material came from peripheral blood. Every receptor here comes from a man aged 60 to 69 with acute or convalescent COVID-19.

This clone was seen a single time. The gene calls are TRBV18 and TRBJ2-7; 9 nucleotides match TRBD1. CDR1 is KGHSH, CDR2 LQKENI, per germline. The ends lost 4 bases at V and 1 base at J; junction bases unmatched: 2. CDR3 length equals 14 residues. The CDR3 DNA follows: TGTGCCAGCTCACTGGACAGGGGTTCCTACGAGCAGTACTTC. It translates to CASSLDRGSYEQYF.

The chain employs TRBV3-1 (or the pseudogene TRBV3-2) and TRBJ2-7; 10 positions match TRBD2. The length of the CDR3 is 13 residues. From germline, CDR1 is LGHDT and CDR2 YNNKEL (reference sequence). V trimming: 8 bases; J trimming: 2 bases; junction bases outside the gene matches: 3. CDR3 in DNA: TGTGCCAGCGGACTAGCGGAGGCCTACGAGCAGTACTTC. Translating gives CASGLAEAYEQYF.

The chain carries TRBV7-6 and TRBJ1-5; the match to TRBD1 covers 8 bases. The CDR3 loop spans 14 amino acids. With 5 bases clipped from V and 4 bases from J, the junction kept 4 bases outside the gene matches. Per the germline V gene, CDR1 is SGHVS and CDR2 is FNYEAQ. CDR3 coding DNA: TGTGCCAGCAGCATAGGGACAGGTAATCAGCCCCAGCATTTT. It is translated as CASSIGTGNQPQHF.

This clone is a singleton in its sample. The rearrangement uses TRBV27 and TRBJ2-2, with 7 bases matching TRBD1. V lost 3 bases, J lost 1 base, and 5 bases stayed unmatched. CDR3 size: 16 residues. Germline V lookup: CDR1 MNHEY, CDR2 SMNVEV (reference sequence). For the CDR3, the DNA is TGTGCCAGCAGTTTCCCCGGACAGGTGAACACCGGGGAGCTGTTTTTT. Translating it yields CASSFPGQVNTGELFF.

Comment on this clone: Its ends do not fully match the called genes, so a read error is possible. The CDR3 bases are TGTGCTAGCAGCTTAGGCCTAGCGGGAGGGAAGGATGAGCAGTTCTTC. Its protein is CASSLGLAGGKDEQFF. The J gene is TRBJ2-1, the V gene TRBV7-7; 12 nucleotides line up with TRBD2. CDR1 is SSHAT, CDR2 FNYEAQ, per germline (reference sequence). The CDR3 consists of 16 residues.

This chain joins TRBV6-2 or TRBV6-3 and TRBJ1-5; D call uncertain. CDR1 is MNHEY and CDR2 is SVGEGT in the germline V gene. V was cut by 6 bases and J by 4 bases, with 7 bases left in between. The CDR3 consists of 12 residues. This CDR3 reads CASSTANQPQHF. For the CDR3, the DNA is TGTGCCAGCAGCACCGCGAATCAGCCCCAGCATTTT.

The J gene is TRBJ2-1, the V gene TRBV3-1 (or the pseudogene TRBV3-2); D is perhaps TRBD2 (7 bases). There are 17 residues in the CDR3. Trimming took 4 bases from V and 1 from J, leaving 17 bases between them. Germline V gives CDR1 LGHDT, CDR2 YNNKEL (reference sequence). The CDR3 region has the DNA TGTGCCAGCAGCCGGGGATTAGGGGGGGCTTCCTACAATGAGCAGTTCTTC. It specifies CASSRGLGGASYNEQFF.

For the CDR3, the DNA is TGTGCCAGCAGTCTACGGACAGGGGAGAACACTGAAGCTTTCTTT. Translated, it gives CASSLRTGENTEAFF. V is TRBV27 and J is TRBJ1-1; 9 bases align to TRBD1. V lost 5 bases to trimming and J lost 1 base; unmatched junction nucleotides: 5. Germline CDR1 and CDR2: MNHEY and SMNVEV (reference sequence). This CDR3 is built from 15 residues.

The chain carries TRBV6-2 or TRBV6-3 and TRBJ2-7; D gene unclear. The CDR3 is 14 amino acids. Trimming pared 4 bases from V and 6 bases from J, leaving 16 bases between. Germline CDR1 and CDR2: MNHEY and SVGEGT. Here the CDR3 DNA reads TGTGCCAGCAGTTCAGGCACTCCCTCCGGCGAGCAGTACTTC. Its translation is CASSSGTPSGEQYF.

V is TRBV6-5 and J is TRBJ2-7; D is perhaps TRBD1 (6 bases). CDR3 size: 15 residues. V was shortened by 4 bases and J by 0 bases, with 13 bases between the two germline ends. Germline V CDR1 and CDR2: MNHEY, SVGAGI. The CDR3 DNA follows: TGTGCCAGCAGTTCCCATTCGACAGGCTCCTACGAGCAGTACTTC. This sequence encodes CASSSHSTGSYEQYF.

This clone was seen just once. This chain connects TRBV5-4 to TRBJ1-3; D possibly corresponds to TRBD1 (5 bases). The V and J ends lost 4 bases and 2 bases respectively, with 19 bases between them. The CDR3 loop spans 17 amino acids. Germline CDR1 SGHNT, CDR2 YYREEE (reference sequence). CDR3 amino acids: CASSLAAGIRTGNTIYF. In DNA form, the CDR3 reads TGTGCCAGCAGCCTGGCGGCAGGGATTAGAACTGGAAACACCATATATTTT. The whole variable domain, filled in from reference TRBV5-4 and TRBJ1-3, reads ETGVTQSPTHLIKTRGQQVTLRCSSQSGHNTVSWYQQALGQGPQFIFQYYREEENGRGNFPPRFSGLQFPNYSSELNVNALELDDSALYLCASSLAAGIRTGNTIYFGEGSWLTVV.

V usage is TRBV30 and J usage is TRBJ1-6, with D perhaps TRBD1 (6 bases). This CDR3 comprises 15 residues. Between the trimmed V and J ends, which lost 2 bases and 4 bases, there was a span of 12 bases. Per the germline V gene, CDR1 is GTSNPN and CDR2 is SVGIG (reference sequence). The CDR3 DNA reads TGTGCCTGGAGTCCCGGACAGAGATATAATTCACCCCTCCACTTT. This codes for CAWSPGQRYNSPLHF.

J is TRBJ1-2 and V is TRBV4-3; a weak D match, TRBD1 (6 bases). V gave up 4 bases and J gave up 6 bases, with 18 bases separating them. Per germline, CDR1 LGHNA and CDR2 YSLEER. CDR3 length equals 15 residues. In DNA form, the CDR3 reads TGCGCCAGCAGCCCCCGCGGCGCAGGGGTAGATGGCTACACCTTC. This translates into CASSPRGAGVDGYTF.

This clone was observed a few times. The rearrangement uses TRBV19 and TRBJ2-7; 10 bases are a match to TRBD2. This CDR3 has 14 residues. Germline loops: CDR1 LNHDA, CDR2 SQIVND (reference sequence). The trim removed 6 bases at V and 5 bases at J, leaving 7 bases unmatched. In DNA form, the CDR3 reads TGTGCCAGTAGACCCACTAGCGGGAAGAACGAGCAGTACTTC. Translation gives CASRPTSGKNEQYF.

CDR3 in amino acids: CASSPQGTVTEAFF. As DNA, the CDR3 is TGTGCCAGCTCACCCCAGGGTACGGTCACTGAAGCTTTCTTT. V gene TRBV18 combines with J gene TRBJ1-1, with D perhaps TRBD1 (5 bases). Between the trimmed V and J ends, which lost 3 bases and 4 bases, there was a span of 12 bases. This CDR3 comprises 14 residues. The V gene's germline CDR1 is KGHSH and CDR2 LQKENI.

The V gene is TRBV6-5, the J gene TRBJ1-5; D gene ambiguous. The CDR3 is 13 amino acids. Germline V gene lookup returns CDR1 MNHEY and CDR2 SVGAGI. The V and J ends lost 4 bases and 5 bases respectively, with 9 bases between them. The CDR3 DNA sequence: TGTGCCAGCAGTTTAGGCGAGGATCAGCCCCAGCATTTT. Translated: CASSLGEDQPQHF.

V is TRBV10-3 and J is TRBJ2-5; possibly TRBD2 for D (6 bases). This CDR3 region has 15 residues. The ends were cut back, 11 bases at V and 3 bases at J, with 22 bases in the middle. Germline V gene sequence: CDR1 ENHRY, CDR2 SYGVKD. The CDR3 DNA reads TGTGCCGCCCACTCGGGACTGGGGTCAAAAGAGACCCAGTACTTC. This gives the protein CAAHSGLGSKETQYF.

CDR3 amino acids: CASSGGLGRSTGELFF. CDR3 coding DNA: TGTGCCAGCAGTGGCGGGCTGGGCCGGAGCACCGGGGAGCTGTTTTTT. The genes are TRBV6-1 and TRBJ2-2; a weak D match, TRBD2 (5 bases). In germline, CDR1 is MNHNS, CDR2 SASEGT. The V gene lost 4 bases and the J gene lost 4 bases, with 16 bases spanning the gap. This CDR3 region has 16 residues.

The chain recombines TRBV15 with TRBJ2-1; D gene unclear. The V end lost 6 bases, the J end lost 12 bases, and 6 bases lay between the germline ends. Germline-derived CDR1 and CDR2 are LNHNV and YYDKDF (reference sequence). The CDR3 totals 9 residues. The CDR3 loop is CATSDLQFF. DNA for the CDR3: TGTGCCACCAGTGACTTGCAGTTCTTC.

The CDR3 reads CASQRAGGTNEKLFF. The CDR3 bases are TGTGCCAGCCAGAGGGCGGGAGGTACTAATGAAAAACTGTTTTTT. The chain combines TRBV3-1 (or the pseudogene TRBV3-2) with TRBJ1-4, with no clear D. V lost 8 bases and J lost 2, with 15 bases in between. The length of the CDR3 is 15 residues. The V gene's germline CDR1 is LGHDT and CDR2 YNNKEL (reference sequence).

The chain recombines TRBV3-1 (or the pseudogene TRBV3-2) with TRBJ1-6; 8 bases match TRBD1. Germline CDR1 LGHDT, CDR2 YNNKEL (reference sequence). This CDR3 contains 15 residues. Trimming at V came to 4 bases and at J to 8 bases, leaving 7 bases not matched to a gene. The CDR3 DNA reads as TGTGCCAGCAGCCCAGGGGGCGGAATACATTCACCCCTCCACTTT. Translating gives CASSPGGGIHSPLHF.

The CDR3 region is CASSLVKGAYANEKLFF. As DNA, the CDR3 is TGTGCCAGCAGCTTAGTGAAGGGGGCCTATGCTAATGAAAAACTGTTTTTT. This chain joins TRBV7-9 and TRBJ1-4, with 7 bases aligning to TRBD1. The CDR3 runs to 17 residues. V dropped 1 base and J dropped 3; count of bases not matched to a gene: 8. The V gene's germline CDR1 is SEHNR and CDR2 FQNEAQ (reference sequence).

The chain recombines TRBV4-2 with TRBJ2-3; 7 positions match TRBD2. Trimming cost V 4 bases and J 0 bases; bases outside gene matches: 10. The CDR3 has 17 residues. Germline assignment: CDR1 LGHNA and CDR2 YNFKEQ. The CDR3 nucleotides read TGTGCCAGCAGCCCCAAGGCCGGGACTACTAGCACAGATACGCAGTATTTT. Amino acid sequence: CASSPKAGTTSTDTQYF.

The J gene is TRBJ2-3, the V gene TRBV7-3; no definite D call. Trimming left V 0 bases short and J 5 bases short, with 6 bases between. The CDR3 spans 13 residues. Germline V CDR1 and CDR2: SGHTA, FQGTGA. The CDR3 is CASSLTVRDTQYF. CDR3 DNA: TGTGCCAGCAGCTTAACGGTGAGAGATACGCAGTATTTT.

This clone was seen a single time. The same CDR3 can be traced to other DNA sequences in this sample. The CDR3 region has the DNA TGCGCCAGCAGCTTGGAAGGGGGCTCCTACAATGAGCAGTTCTTC. Translation: CASSLEGGSYNEQFF. The J gene is TRBJ2-1, the V gene TRBV5-1, with a weak D call TRBD1 (6 bases). Per germline, CDR1 SGHRS and CDR2 YFSETQ. The CDR3 extends over 15 amino acids. Deletions cut 0 bases from V and 0 bases from J, with 7 bases between. The complete variable domain, with remaining parts taken from reference TRBV5-1 and TRBJ2-1, reads KAGVTQTPRYLIKTRGQQVTLSCSPISGHRSVSWYQQTPGQGLQFLFEYFSETQRNKGNFPGRFSGRQFSNSRSEMNVSTLELGDSALYLCASSLEGGSYNEQFFGPGTRLTVL.

The gene calls are TRBV4-3 and TRBJ2-1, with 9 bases lining up with TRBD2. The CDR3 spans 16 residues. With 0 bases clipped from V and 7 bases from J, the junction kept 7 bases outside the gene matches. The germline CDR1 and CDR2 sequences are LGHNA and YSLEER. The CDR3 region is CASSQDISGRYNEQFF. In nucleotides, the CDR3 is TGCGCCAGCAGCCAAGATATTAGCGGGAGATATAATGAGCAGTTCTTC.

The chain recombines TRBV9 with TRBJ1-3; D may be TRBD1 (6 bases). V was shortened by 2 bases and J by 4 bases, with 16 bases between the two germline ends. This CDR3 has 16 residues. Germline CDR1 is SGDLS and CDR2 is YYNGEE. The CDR3: CASSVMDSLPGNTIYF. The CDR3 DNA reads TGTGCCAGCAGCGTCATGGACAGCCTACCAGGAAACACCATATATTTT. The full variable domain, with the rest looked up from reference TRBV9 and TRBJ1-3, is DSGVTQTPKHLITATGQRVTLRCSPRSGDLSVYWYQQSLDQGLQFLIQYYNGEERAKGNILERFSAQQFPDLHSELNLSSLELGDSALYFCASSVMDSLPGNTIYFGEGSWLTVV.

This sequence joins TRBV7-6 and TRBJ1-4; TRBD1 matches at 9 bases. CDR1 and CDR2 from the germline V gene are SGHVS and FNYEAQ. The CDR3 contains 15 residues. Trimming took 3 bases from V and 8 from J; bases not matched to a gene: 7. Here the CDR3 reads CASSLGTGIGEKLFF. The CDR3 DNA sequence: TGTGCCAGCAGCTTGGGGACAGGGATTGGGGAAAAACTGTTTTTT.

There are a few counts of this clone. The genes are TRBV2 and TRBJ2-7; 11 nucleotides align to TRBD2. Germline V gene lookup returns CDR1 SNHLY and CDR2 FYNNEI. The CDR3 runs 15 residues. V gave up 4 bases and J gave up 1 base; unmatched junction bases: 3. The CDR3 here is CASSARLAGSYEQYF. CDR3 DNA sequence: TGTGCCAGCAGTGCCAGACTAGCGGGGTCCTACGAGCAGTACTTC.